A single TCR beta chain is shown here with its context. During active infection, Seattle patients enrolled and were then monitored through disease. The data belong to a study of blood T cell repertoires in COVID-19. Study at large: Some COVID-19 samples were acute and others convalescent; all came from the United States, Italy and Spain. From T cells, B-cell-depleted T cells, or PBMCs came the material, which was cDNA or gDNA.

Per the original methods: For nucleated cells, counts were estimated from reference gene primer amplification. TCRdb keeps only in-frame clones here, not all; method: immunoSEQ multiplex PCR. The V and J calls and clone size were taken over from that table, and D and trimming were inferred from the DNA. The sample has about 440,000 clones; 70% to 90% are singletons. V shed 2 bases and J shed 1 base, with 11 bases lying between them. The CDR3 has 15 amino acids. Germline V gene lookup returns CDR1 LNHNV and CDR2 YYDKDF (reference sequence). The clonotype comes from a woman between 50 and 59 years old with COVID-19, enrolled during active disease. Sequencing used peripheral blood. The chain has TRBV15 and TRBJ1-1; unclear D gene. This chain's CDR3 is CATSRKRSGNTEAFF. The CDR3, as DNA: TGTGCCACCAGCAGAAAACGGTCAGGGAACACTGAAGCTTTCTTT. The full variable domain, rest sourced from reference TRBV15 and TRBJ1-1, is DAMVIQNPRYQVTQFGKPVTLSCSQTLNHNVMYWYQQKSSQAPKLLFHYYDKDFNNEADTPDNFQSRRPNTSFCFLDIRSPGLGDTAMYLCATSRKRSGNTEAFFGQGTRLTVV.